Sequencing of this T cell receptor (beta chain) was carried out in a study of long-term antiretroviral therapy in people with HIV. Points from the study as a whole: It was observed that HIV repertoires exhibited narrower CDR3 length ranges than controls. Collection spanned 2004 to 2017; ART regimens may be less effective than current ones.

Each HIV-infected participant was given treatment in the United States. V was clipped by 6 bases and J by 0 bases; unmatched bases: 8. Germline assignment: CDR1 KGHSH and CDR2 LQKENI. The length of the CDR3 is 15 residues. Details on this clone: Its antigen is not known.

Runs used v3.0 of the immunoSEQ assay and were done at survey level. Clones were read by immunoSEQ multiplex PCR, and TCRdb kept only the in-frame ones, dropping some. The repertoire has over 15,000 clones, about four fifths of them found once; the top ten carry around 6%. The sequence came from a man between 18 and 35 years old with HIV. Sequencing was performed on unsorted PBMCs, taken at the start of antiretroviral therapy, before treatment. This sequence joins TRBV18 and TRBJ2-7, with 7 bases that match TRBD1. The CDR3 loop is CASSPGQAVSYEQYF. In DNA, the CDR3 is TGTGCCAGCTCGCCAGGACAGGCCGTCTCCTACGAGCAGTACTTC.